Presented here are 5 T cell receptor beta chains from one specimen sequenced in a study of T cell repertoires in cytomegalovirus infection. TCRdb called the reads again in MiXCR, with one record for every CDR3 protein. This sample has under 600,000 distinct CDR3 sequences, with 16% found just once. Sequencing was performed on CD8+ T cells from PBMCs. The receptors here all came from a human donor in good health (CMV status not recorded). Some clones in this sample may be carry-over from other donors' samples.

This clonotype was counted a few times. The V and J genes are TRBV13 and TRBJ2-7, with 7 bases identical to TRBD1. CDR3 length: 18 residues. Germline V CDR1 and CDR2: PRHDT, FYEKMQ (reference sequence). With V trimmed by 5 bases and J by 3 bases, 19 bases remained unmatched. CDR3 region: CASSLHQPSRDRNYEQYF. The CDR3 bases are TGTGCCAGCAGCCTCCACCAGCCCTCCCGGGACAGAAACTACGAGCAGTACTTC.

The CDR3 here is CASSEGVRDPYNSPLHF. The CDR3 nucleotides are TGTGCCAGCAGTGAAGGGGTCAGGGATCCCTATAATTCACCCCTCCACTTT. V usage is TRBV6-1 and J usage is TRBJ1-6, with D perhaps matching TRBD1 (5 bases). The CDR3 contains 17 residues. The germline V gene encodes CDR1 MNHNS and CDR2 SASEGT. V was clipped by 1 base and J by 2 bases, with 12 bases between them.

This clonotype was counted ten times or more. The rearrangement uses TRBV7-8 and TRBJ1-4, with TRBD1 matching over 10 bases. The CDR3 is made up of 18 amino acids. With 5 bases clipped from V and 13 bases from J, the junction kept 22 bases outside the gene matches. Germline values: CDR1 SGHVS, CDR2 FQNEAQ. The CDR3 reads CASSASTGGAHLGQILFF. The CDR3 nucleotides read TGTGCCAGCAGCGCCTCGACAGGGGGCGCGCATTTAGGGCAAATACTGTTTTTT.

This clonotype was seen more than once but under ten times. The genes are TRBV19 and TRBJ2-1, with D perhaps assigned TRBD1 or TRBD2 (5 bases each). CDR1 and CDR2 (germline): LNHDA, SQIVND (reference sequence). Trimming removed 3 bases at V and 6 bases at J, with 12 bases between. The CDR3 covers 14 residues. This chain's CDR3 is CASSMIGTINEQFF. DNA for the CDR3: TGTGCCAGTAGTATGATTGGGACCATCAATGAGCAGTTCTTC. Full variable domain (rest looked up from reference TRBV19 and TRBJ2-1): DGGITQSPKYLFRKEGQNVTLSCEQNLNHDAMYWYRQDPGQGLRLIYYSQIVNDFQKGDIAEGYSVSREKKESFPLTVTSAQKNPTAFYLCASSMIGTINEQFFGPGTRLTVL.

V is TRBV14 and J is TRBJ2-7, with D perhaps matching TRBD2 (6 bases). Germline V lookup: CDR1 SGHDN, CDR2 FVKESK. Trimming removed 3 bases from V and 3 bases from J, with 12 bases in between. CDR3 length: 14 residues. The chain's CDR3 is CASSHEWGDYEQYF. The CDR3 nucleotides are TGTGCCAGCAGCCACGAATGGGGGGACTACGAGCAGTACTTC.